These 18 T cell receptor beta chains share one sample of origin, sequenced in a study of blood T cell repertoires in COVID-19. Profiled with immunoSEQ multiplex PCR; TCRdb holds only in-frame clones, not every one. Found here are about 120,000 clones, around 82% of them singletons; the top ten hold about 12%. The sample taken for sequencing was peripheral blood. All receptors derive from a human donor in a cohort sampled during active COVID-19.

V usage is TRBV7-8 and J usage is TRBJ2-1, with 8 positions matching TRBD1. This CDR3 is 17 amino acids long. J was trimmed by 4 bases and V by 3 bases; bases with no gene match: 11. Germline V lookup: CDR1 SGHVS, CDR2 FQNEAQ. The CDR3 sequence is CASSFFASGQGYNEQFF. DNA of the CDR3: TGTGCCAGCAGCTTTTTCGCTTCAGGACAGGGTTACAATGAGCAGTTCTTC.

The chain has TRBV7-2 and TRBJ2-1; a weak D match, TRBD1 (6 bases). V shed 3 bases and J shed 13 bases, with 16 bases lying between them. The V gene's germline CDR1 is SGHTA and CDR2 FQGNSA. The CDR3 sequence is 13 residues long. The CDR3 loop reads CASSFHRQGGQFF. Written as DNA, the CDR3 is TGTGCCAGCAGCTTCCACCGACAAGGGGGACAGTTCTTC. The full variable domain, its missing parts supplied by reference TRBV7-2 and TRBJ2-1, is GAGVSQSPSNKVTEKGKDVELRCDPISGHTALYWYRQSLGQGLEFLIYFQGNSAPDKSGLPSDRFSAERTGGSVSTLTIQRTQQEDSAVYLCASSFHRQGGQFFGPGTRLTVL.

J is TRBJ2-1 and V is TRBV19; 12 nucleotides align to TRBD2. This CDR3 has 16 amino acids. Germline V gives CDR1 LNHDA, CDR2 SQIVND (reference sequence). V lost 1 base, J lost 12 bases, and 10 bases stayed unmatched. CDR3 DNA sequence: TGTGCCAGTAGTATAGTGGCTAGCGGGGGGGCCTTAGGGCAGTTCTTC. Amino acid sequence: CASSIVASGGALGQFF. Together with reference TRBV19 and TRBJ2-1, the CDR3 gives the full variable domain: DGGITQSPKYLFRKEGQNVTLSCEQNLNHDAMYWYRQDPGQGLRLIYYSQIVNDFQKGDIAEGYSVSREKKESFPLTVTSAQKNPTAFYLCASSIVASGGALGQFFGPGTRLTVL.

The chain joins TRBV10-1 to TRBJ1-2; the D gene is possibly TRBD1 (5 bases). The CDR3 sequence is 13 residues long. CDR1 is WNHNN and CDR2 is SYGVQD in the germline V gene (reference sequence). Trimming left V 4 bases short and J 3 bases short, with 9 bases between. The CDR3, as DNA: TGCGCCAGCAGTGTTTCCAGGGACTATGGCTACACCTTC. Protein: CASSVSRDYGYTF.

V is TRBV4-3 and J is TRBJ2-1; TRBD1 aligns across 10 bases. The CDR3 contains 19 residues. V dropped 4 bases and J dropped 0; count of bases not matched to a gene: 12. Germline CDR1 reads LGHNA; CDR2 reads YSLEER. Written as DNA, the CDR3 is TGCGCCAGCAGCCCCCGACAGGGGGCGATTGGGGGCTCCTACAATGAGCAGTTCTTC. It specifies CASSPRQGAIGGSYNEQFF.

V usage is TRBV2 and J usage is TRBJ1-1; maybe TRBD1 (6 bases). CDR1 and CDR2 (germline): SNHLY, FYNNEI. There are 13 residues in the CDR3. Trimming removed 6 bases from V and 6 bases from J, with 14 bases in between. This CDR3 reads CASSQGSGAEAFF. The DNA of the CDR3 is TGTGCCAGCAGCCAGGGGAGTGGGGCTGAAGCTTTCTTT.

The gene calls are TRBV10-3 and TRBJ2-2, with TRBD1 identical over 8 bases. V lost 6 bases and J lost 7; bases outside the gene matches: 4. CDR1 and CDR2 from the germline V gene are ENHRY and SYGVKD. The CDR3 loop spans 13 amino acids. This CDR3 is CAISATGVGELFF. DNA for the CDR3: TGTGCCATCAGCGCGACAGGGGTCGGGGAGCTGTTTTTT.

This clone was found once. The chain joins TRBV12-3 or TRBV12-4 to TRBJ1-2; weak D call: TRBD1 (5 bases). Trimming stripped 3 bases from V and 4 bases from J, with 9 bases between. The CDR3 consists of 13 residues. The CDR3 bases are TGTGCCAGCAGTTTTGGGGCCGGCTATGGCTACACCTTC. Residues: CASSFGAGYGYTF.

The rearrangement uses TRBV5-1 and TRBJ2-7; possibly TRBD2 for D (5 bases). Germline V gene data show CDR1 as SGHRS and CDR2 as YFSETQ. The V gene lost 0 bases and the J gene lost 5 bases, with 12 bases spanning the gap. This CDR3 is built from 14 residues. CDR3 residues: CASSLGGPEDEQYF. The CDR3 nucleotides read TGCGCCAGCAGCTTGGGTGGACCGGAGGACGAGCAGTACTTC.

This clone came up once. The chain's CDR3 is CATSPPGMTGELFF. The CDR3, as DNA: TGTGCCACCAGTCCTCCGGGTATGACCGGGGAGCTGTTTTTT. The chain has TRBV24-1 and TRBJ2-2; D not resolved. The CDR3 covers 14 residues. From germline, CDR1 is KGHDR and CDR2 SFDVKD. The V gene lost 6 bases and the J gene lost 5 bases, with 12 bases spanning the gap.

The CDR3 spells CATSDSRGLGGYTF. For the CDR3, the DNA is TGTGCCACCAGCGATTCAAGGGGGCTGGGTGGCTACACCTTC. The chain joins TRBV15 to TRBJ1-2; 7 nucleotides line up with TRBD1. The CDR3 has 14 amino acids. Germline lookup yields CDR1 LNHNV and CDR2 YYDKDF (reference sequence). The ends lost 5 bases at V and 7 bases at J; junction bases unmatched: 10.

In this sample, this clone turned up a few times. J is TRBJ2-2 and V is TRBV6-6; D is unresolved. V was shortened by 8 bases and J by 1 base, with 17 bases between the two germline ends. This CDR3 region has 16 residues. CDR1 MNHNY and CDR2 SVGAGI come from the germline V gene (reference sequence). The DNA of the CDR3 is TGTGCCAGCTCCCCCCGGGTAGTAGGGAACACCGGGGAGCTGTTTTTT. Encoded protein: CASSPRVVGNTGELFF.

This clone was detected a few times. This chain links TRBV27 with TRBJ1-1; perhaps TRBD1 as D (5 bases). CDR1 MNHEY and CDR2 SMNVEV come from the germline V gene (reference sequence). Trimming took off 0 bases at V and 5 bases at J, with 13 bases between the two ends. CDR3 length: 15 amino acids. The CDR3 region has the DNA TGTGCCAGCAGTTTATCCCCGTTGGGGCGGACTGAAGCTTTCTTT. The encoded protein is CASSLSPLGRTEAFF.

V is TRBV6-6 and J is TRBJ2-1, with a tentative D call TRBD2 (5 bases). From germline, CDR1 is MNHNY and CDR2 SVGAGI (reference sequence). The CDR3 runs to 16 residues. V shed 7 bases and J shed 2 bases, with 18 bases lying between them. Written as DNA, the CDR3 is TGTGCCAGCACCACTAGAGCGGCCACACCCTACAATGAGCAGTTCTTC. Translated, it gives CASTTRAATPYNEQFF.

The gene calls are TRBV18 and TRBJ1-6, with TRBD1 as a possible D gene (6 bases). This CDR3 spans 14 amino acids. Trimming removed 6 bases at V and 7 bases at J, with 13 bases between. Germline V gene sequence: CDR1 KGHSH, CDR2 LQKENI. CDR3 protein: CASSPGGLNSPLHF. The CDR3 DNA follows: TGTGCCAGCTCCCCCGGGGGGCTAAATTCACCCCTCCACTTT.

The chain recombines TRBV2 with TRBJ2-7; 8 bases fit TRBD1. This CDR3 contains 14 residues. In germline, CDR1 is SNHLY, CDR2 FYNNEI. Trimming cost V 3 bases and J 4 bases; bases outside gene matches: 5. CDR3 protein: CASSEVRGRYEQYF. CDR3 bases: TGTGCCAGCAGTGAGGTCAGGGGGCGGTACGAGCAGTACTTC.

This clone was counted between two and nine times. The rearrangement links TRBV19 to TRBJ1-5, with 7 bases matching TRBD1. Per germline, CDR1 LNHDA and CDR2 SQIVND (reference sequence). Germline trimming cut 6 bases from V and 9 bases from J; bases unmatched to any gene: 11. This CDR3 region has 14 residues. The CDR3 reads CASRHRGDSGPQHF. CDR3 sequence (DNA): TGTGCCAGTAGACACAGGGGAGATAGCGGGCCCCAGCATTTT.

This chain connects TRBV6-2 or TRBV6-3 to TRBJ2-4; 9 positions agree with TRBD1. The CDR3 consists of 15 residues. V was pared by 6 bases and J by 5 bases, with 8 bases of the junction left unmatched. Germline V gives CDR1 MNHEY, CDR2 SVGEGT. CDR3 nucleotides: TGTGCCAGCAGCCGATTCGGACAGGGGCAAAACATTCAGTACTTC. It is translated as CASSRFGQGQNIQYF.